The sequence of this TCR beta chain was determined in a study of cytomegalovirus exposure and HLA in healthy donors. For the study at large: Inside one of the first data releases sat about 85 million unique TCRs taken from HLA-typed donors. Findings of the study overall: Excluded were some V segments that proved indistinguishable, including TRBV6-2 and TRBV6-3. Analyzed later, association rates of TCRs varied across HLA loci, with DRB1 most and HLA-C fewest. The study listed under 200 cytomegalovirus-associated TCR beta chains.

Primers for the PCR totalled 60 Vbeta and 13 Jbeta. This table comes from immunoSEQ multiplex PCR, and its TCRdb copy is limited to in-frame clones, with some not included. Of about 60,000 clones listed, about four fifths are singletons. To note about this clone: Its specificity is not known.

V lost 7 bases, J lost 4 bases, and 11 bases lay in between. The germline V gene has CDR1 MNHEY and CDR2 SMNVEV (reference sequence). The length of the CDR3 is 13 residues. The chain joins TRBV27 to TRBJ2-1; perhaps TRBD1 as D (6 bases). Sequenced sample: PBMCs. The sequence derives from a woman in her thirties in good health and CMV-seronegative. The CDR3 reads CASMGHFYNEQFF. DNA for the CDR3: TGTGCCAGCATGGGACATTTTTACAATGAGCAGTTCTTC.